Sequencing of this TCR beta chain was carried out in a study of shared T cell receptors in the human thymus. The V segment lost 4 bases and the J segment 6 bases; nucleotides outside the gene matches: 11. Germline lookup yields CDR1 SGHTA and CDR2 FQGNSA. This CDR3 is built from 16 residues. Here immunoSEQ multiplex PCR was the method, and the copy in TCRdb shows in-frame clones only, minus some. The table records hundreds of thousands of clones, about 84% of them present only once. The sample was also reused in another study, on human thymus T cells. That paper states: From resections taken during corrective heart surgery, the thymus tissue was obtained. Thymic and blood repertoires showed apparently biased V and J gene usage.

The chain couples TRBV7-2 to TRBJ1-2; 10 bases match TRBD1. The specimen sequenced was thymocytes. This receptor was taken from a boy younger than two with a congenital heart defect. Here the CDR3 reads CASSYRDRGMQDGYTF. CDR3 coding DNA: TGTGCCAGCAGCTACCGGGACAGGGGAATGCAGGATGGCTACACCTTC.